This T cell receptor (beta chain) was retrieved from a study of T cell responses to AZD1222 COVID-19 vaccine. This clone was observed a handful of times. The antigen is unknown. Produced via immunoSEQ multiplex PCR; TCRdb's table is partial and in-frame only. The data contain 160,000 or so clones, approximately 90% of them seen just once; the ten biggest clones take up 3.5% to 5.5%. V lost 3 bases and J 8 bases, leaving 13 bases between the germline ends. Germline V CDR1 and CDR2: MDHEN, SYDVKM. The CDR3 is 13 residues long. Study-wide points: Unmutated variant regions reportedly attract nearly half of all spike-specific TCRs.

The rearrangement links TRBV28 to TRBJ1-1; tentative D call: TRBD1 (5 bases). Source: peripheral blood, taken 28 days after the second dose of the MenACWY control vaccine. The receptor was derived from an adult who received the MenACWY meningococcal vaccine as a control. The CDR3 loop reads CASSLGHFAEAFF. DNA for the CDR3: TGTGCCAGCAGTTTGGGGCACTTCGCCGAAGCTTTCTTT.